A selection of T cell receptor beta chains follows, all from one sample in a study of a mutant IDH1 vaccine in newly diagnosed glioma. Their cognate antigens are unknown. TCRdb's copy holds only in-frame clones and misses some; the assay was immunoSEQ multiplex PCR. Of about 65,000 clones in the sample, 70% to 90% were seen once. The sequenced sample was PBMCs, obtained from a glioma patient whose treatment included an IDH1 peptide vaccine. These TCRs come from a man aged 30-40 years with glioma. Both conserved end residues are part of each CDR3. The order of the fields is CDR3 protein, CDR3 DNA, clone size, D gene, V gene, J gene. D genes are given only for firm matches. Part of the rows lack a size; the others show once, few, many or a class for expanded clones.

CATSRAGLINEKLFF	TGTGCCACCAGCAGAGCGGGACTCATTAATGAAAAACTGTTTTTT	NA	NA	TRBV15	TRBJ1-4
CASSSITREKLFF	TGCGCCAGCAGCTCGATCACAAGGGAAAAACTGTTTTTT	NA	NA	TRBV5-1	TRBJ1-4
CASSLALKGYEQYF	TGTGCCAGCAGCTTAGCGCTAAAAGGATACGAGCAGTACTTC	NA	NA	TRBV7-9	TRBJ2-7
CASSFESASTDTQYF	TGTGCCAGCAGCTTTGAGTCAGCTAGCACAGATACGCAGTATTTT	few	NA	TRBV11-1	TRBJ2-3
CASSLVPVSTDTQYF	TGTGCCAGCAGCTTAGTTCCAGTTAGCACAGATACGCAGTATTTT	NA	NA	TRBV7-6	TRBJ2-3
CASSLNRYNSPLHF	TGTGCCAGCAGTTTAAATAGATATAATTCACCCCTCCACTTT	once	NA	TRBV27	TRBJ1-6
CASSLTVPMPGYTF	TGTGCCAGCAGTTTAACGGTCCCCATGCCAGGCTACACCTTC	NA	NA	TRBV28	TRBJ1-2
CASSFSGGVNEQFF	TGTGCCAGCAGTTTTAGCGGGGGGGTCAATGAGCAGTTCTTC	once	TRBD2	TRBV27	TRBJ2-1
CASSLEGTVPNTGELFF	TGTGCCAGCAGTTTGGAAGGGACAGTACCGAACACCGGGGAGCTGTTTTTT	NA	TRBD1	TRBV27	TRBJ2-2
CASSLRGRYYGYTF	TGTGCCAGCAGTTTACGGGGACGGTATTATGGCTACACCTTC	NA	NA	TRBV28	TRBJ1-2
CASSAQPGLYGYTF	TGTGCCAGCAGTGCGCAACCGGGCCTCTATGGCTACACCTTC	NA	NA	TRBV6-1	TRBJ1-2
CASSGTDSNTEAFF	TGTGCCAGCAGCGGGACGGACAGTAACACTGAAGCTTTCTTT	NA	NA	TRBV6-6	TRBJ1-1
CASSLTGANVLTF	TGTGCCAGCAGTTTAACTGGGGCCAACGTCCTGACTTTC	once	NA	TRBV27	TRBJ2-6
CASSSVGEYNEQFF	TGTGCCAGCAGCTCGGTAGGGGAGTACAATGAGCAGTTCTTC	once	NA	TRBV14	TRBJ2-1
CASSLGQGVGTEAFF	TGTGCCAGCAGCTTAGGACAGGGGGTAGGCACTGAAGCTTTCTTT	few	TRBD1	TRBV7-6	TRBJ1-1
CASSSDRLTSYEQYF	TGCGCCAGCAGCTCGGACAGGTTAACTTCCTACGAGCAGTACTTC	few	TRBD1	TRBV5-1	TRBJ2-7
CASRRQVFNTGELFF	TGTGCCAGCAGAAGACAGGTGTTTAACACCGGGGAGCTGTTTTTT	NA	NA	TRBV6-5	TRBJ2-2